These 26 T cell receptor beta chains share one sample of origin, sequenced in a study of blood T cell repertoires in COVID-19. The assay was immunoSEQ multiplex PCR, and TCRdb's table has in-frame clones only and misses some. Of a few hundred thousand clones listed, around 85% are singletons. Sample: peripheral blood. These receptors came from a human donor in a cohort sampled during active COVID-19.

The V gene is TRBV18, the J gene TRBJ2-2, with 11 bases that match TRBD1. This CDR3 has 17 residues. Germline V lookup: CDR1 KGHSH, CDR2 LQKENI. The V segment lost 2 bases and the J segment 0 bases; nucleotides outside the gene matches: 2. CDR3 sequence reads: CASSPRTGGSNTGELFF. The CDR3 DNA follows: TGTGCCAGCTCACCAAGGACAGGGGGCTCGAACACCGGGGAGCTGTTTTTT.

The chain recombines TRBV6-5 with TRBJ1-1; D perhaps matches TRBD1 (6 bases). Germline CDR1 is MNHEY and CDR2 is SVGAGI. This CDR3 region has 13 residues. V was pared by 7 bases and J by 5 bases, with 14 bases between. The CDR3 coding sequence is TGTGCCAGCACTCGGGGGGCGATAACTGAAGCTTTCTTT. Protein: CASTRGAITEAFF.

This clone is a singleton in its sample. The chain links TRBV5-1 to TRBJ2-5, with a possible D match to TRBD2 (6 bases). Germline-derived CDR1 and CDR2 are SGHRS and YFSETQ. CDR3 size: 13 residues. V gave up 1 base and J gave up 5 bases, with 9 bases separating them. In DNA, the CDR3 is TGCGCCAGCAGCTTGTTTGCGGGGGAGACCCAGTACTTC. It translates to CASSLFAGETQYF.

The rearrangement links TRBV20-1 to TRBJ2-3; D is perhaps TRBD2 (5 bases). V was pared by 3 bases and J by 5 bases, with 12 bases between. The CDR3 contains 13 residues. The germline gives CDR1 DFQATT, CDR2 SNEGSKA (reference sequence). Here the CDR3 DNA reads TGCAGTGCTAGTGGCGGCGAGGGAGATACGCAGTATTTT. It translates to CSASGGEGDTQYF.

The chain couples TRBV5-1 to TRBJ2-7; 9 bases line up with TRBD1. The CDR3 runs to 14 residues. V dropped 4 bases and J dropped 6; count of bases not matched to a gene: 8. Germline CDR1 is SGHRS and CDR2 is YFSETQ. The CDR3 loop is CASSQGQGWGEQYF. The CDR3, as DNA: TGCGCCAGCAGCCAGGGACAGGGTTGGGGCGAGCAGTACTTC.

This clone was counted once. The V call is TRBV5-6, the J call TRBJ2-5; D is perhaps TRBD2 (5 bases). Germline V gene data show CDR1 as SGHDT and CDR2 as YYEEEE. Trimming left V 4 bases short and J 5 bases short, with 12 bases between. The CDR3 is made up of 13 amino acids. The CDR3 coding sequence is TGTGCCAGCAGCCCCTCAAGAGGGGAGACCCAGTACTTC. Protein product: CASSPSRGETQYF.

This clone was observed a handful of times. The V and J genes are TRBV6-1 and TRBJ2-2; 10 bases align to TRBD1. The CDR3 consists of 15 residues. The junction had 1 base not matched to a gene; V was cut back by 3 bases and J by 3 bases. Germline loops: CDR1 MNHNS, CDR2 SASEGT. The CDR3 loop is CASSEGTGDTGELFF. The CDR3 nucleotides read TGTGCCAGCAGTGAGGGGACAGGGGACACCGGGGAGCTGTTTTTT.

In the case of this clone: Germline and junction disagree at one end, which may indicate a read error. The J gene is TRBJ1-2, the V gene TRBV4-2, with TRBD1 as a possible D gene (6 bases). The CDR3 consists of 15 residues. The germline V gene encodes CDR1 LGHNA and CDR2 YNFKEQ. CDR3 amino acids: CASSQDSVGTRGSIF. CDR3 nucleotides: TGTGCCAGCAGCCAAGACTCGGTGGGGACGAGGGGGTCAATTTTC.

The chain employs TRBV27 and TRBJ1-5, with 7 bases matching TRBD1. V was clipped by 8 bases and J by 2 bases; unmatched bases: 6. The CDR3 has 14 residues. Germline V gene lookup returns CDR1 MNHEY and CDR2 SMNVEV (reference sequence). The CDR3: CASRRDRGNQPQHF. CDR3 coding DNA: TGTGCCAGCCGAAGGGACAGAGGCAATCAGCCCCAGCATTTT.

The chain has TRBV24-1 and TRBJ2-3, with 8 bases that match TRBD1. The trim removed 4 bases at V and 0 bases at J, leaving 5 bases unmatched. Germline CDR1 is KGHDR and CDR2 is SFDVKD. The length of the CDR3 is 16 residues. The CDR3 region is CATSDPRTGSTDTQYF. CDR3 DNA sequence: TGTGCCACCAGTGACCCGCGGACAGGGAGCACAGATACGCAGTATTTT.

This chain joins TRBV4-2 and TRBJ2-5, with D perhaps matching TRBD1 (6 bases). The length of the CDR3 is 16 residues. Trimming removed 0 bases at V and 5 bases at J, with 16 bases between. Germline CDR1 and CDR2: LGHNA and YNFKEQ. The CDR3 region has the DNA TGTGCCAGCAGCCAAGATCATAATGGGCAGGGGGAGACCCAGTACTTC. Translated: CASSQDHNGQGETQYF.

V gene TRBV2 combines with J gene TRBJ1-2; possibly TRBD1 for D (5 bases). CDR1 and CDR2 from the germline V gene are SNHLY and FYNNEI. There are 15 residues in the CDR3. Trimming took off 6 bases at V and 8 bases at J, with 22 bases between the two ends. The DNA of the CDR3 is TGTGCCAGCAGACCAACCGACAGATCGTCTGGAGGCTACACCTTC. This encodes CASRPTDRSSGGYTF. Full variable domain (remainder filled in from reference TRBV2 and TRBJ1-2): EPEVTQTPSHQVTQMGQEVILRCVPISNHLYFYWYRQILGQKVEFLVSFYNNEISEKSEIFDDQFSVERPDGSNFTLKIRSTKLEDSAMYFCASRPTDRSSGGYTFGSGTRLTVV.

The CDR3 protein is CASSLVGGHYGYTF. The CDR3 bases are TGTGCCAGCAGCTTAGTAGGCGGCCACTATGGCTACACCTTC. This chain joins TRBV7-2 and TRBJ1-2; unclear D gene. Trimming took off 1 base at V and 3 bases at J, with 9 bases between the two ends. Per the germline V gene, CDR1 is SGHTA and CDR2 is FQGNSA. There are 14 residues in the CDR3.

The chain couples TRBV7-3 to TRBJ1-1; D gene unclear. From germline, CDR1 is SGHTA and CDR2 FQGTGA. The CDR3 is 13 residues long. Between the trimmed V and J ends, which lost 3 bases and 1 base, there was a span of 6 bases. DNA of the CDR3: TGTGCCAGCAGCTTGTCGGGGAACACTGAAGCTTTCTTT. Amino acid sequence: CASSLSGNTEAFF.

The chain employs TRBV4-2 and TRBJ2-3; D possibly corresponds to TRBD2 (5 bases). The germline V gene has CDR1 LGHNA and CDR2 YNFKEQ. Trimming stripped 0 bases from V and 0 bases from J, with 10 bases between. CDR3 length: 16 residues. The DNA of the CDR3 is TGTGCCAGCAGCCAAGATGGTCTAGCAAGCACAGATACGCAGTATTTT. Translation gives CASSQDGLASTDTQYF.

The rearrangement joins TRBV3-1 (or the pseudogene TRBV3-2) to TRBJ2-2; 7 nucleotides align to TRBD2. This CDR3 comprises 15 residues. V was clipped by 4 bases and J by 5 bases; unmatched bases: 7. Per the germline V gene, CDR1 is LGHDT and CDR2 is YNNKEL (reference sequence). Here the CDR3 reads CASSRGLVGTGELFF. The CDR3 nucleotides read TGTGCCAGCAGCCGTGGACTAGTGGGGACCGGGGAGCTGTTTTTT.

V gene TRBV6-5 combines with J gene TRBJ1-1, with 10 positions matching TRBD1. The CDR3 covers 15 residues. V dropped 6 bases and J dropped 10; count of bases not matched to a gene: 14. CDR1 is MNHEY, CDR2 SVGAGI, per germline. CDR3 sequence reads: CASSGPGTGDRRAFF. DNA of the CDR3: TGTGCCAGCAGCGGGCCCGGGACAGGGGATCGTAGAGCTTTCTTT.

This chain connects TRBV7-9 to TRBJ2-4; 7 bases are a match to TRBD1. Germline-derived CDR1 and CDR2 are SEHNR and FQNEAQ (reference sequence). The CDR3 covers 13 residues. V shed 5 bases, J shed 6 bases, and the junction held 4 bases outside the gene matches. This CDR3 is CASSQGDRNIQYF. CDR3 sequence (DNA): TGTGCCAGCAGCCAAGGGGACAGAAACATTCAGTACTTC.

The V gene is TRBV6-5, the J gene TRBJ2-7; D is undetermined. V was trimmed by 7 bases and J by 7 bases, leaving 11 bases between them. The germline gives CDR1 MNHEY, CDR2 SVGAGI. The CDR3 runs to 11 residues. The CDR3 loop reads CASKENWEQYF. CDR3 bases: TGTGCCAGCAAGGAGAATTGGGAGCAGTACTTC.

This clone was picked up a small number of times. As DNA, the CDR3 is TGTGCCAGCAGCTGGCTGGGACAGGGGGCGGGTGAAAAACTGTTTTTT. It codes for CASSWLGQGAGEKLFF. The rearrangement joins TRBV5-4 to TRBJ1-4, with 12 bases matching TRBD1. With V trimmed by 3 bases and J by 7 bases, 7 bases remained unmatched. Per germline, CDR1 SGHNT and CDR2 YYREEE (reference sequence). The CDR3 totals 16 residues.

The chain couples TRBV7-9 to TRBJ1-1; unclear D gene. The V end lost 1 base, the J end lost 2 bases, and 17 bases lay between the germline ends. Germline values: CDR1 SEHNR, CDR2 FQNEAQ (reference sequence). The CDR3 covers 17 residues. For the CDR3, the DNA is TGTGCCAGCAGCTTAGGTCCTCTCCTGGGAGCTAACACTGAAGCTTTCTTT. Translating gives CASSLGPLLGANTEAFF.

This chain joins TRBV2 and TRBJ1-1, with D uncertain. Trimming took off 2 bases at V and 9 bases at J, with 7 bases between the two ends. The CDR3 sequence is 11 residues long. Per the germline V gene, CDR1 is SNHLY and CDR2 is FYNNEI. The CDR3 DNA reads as TGTGCCAGCAGTGAAAGAGGGAAAGCTTTCTTT. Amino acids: CASSERGKAFF. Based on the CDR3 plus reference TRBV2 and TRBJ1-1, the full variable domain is EPEVTQTPSHQVTQMGQEVILRCVPISNHLYFYWYRQILGQKVEFLVSFYNNEISEKSEIFDDQFSVERPDGSNFTLKIRSTKLEDSAMYFCASSERGKAFFGQGTRLTVV.

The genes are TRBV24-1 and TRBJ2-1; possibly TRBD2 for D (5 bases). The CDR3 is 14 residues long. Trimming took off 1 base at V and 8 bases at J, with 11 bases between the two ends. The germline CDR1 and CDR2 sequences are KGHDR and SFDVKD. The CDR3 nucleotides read TGTGCCACCAGTGATTTCCGGGGTATCGATGAGCAGTTCTTC. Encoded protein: CATSDFRGIDEQFF.

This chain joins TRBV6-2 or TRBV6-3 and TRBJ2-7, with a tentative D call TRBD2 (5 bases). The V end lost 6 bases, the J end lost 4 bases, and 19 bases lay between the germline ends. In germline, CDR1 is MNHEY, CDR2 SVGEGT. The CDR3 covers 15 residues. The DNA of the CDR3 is TGTGCCAGCAGCCAAGGACGGCGAAGCGGTTACGAGCAGTACTTC. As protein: CASSQGRRSGYEQYF.

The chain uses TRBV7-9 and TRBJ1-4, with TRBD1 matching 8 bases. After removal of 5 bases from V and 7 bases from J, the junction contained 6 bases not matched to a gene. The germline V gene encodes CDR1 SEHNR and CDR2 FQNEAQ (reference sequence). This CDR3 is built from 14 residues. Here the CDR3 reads CASSTQTGGEKLFF. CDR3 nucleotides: TGTGCCAGCAGCACGCAAACAGGGGGTGAAAAACTGTTTTTT.

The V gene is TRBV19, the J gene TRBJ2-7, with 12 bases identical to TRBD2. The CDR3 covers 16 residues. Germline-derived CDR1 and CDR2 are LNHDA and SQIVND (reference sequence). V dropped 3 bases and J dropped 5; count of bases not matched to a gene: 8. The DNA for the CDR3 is TGTGCCAGTAGTATCCCCCTAGCGGGGGGGCCTCACGAGCAGTACTTC. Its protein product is CASSIPLAGGPHEQYF. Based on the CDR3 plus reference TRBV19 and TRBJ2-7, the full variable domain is DGGITQSPKYLFRKEGQNVTLSCEQNLNHDAMYWYRQDPGQGLRLIYYSQIVNDFQKGDIAEGYSVSREKKESFPLTVTSAQKNPTAFYLCASSIPLAGGPHEQYFGPGTRLTVT.